One sample yielded the 29 T cell receptor beta chains listed below, sequenced in a study of blood T cell repertoires in COVID-19. This table comes from immunoSEQ multiplex PCR, and its TCRdb copy is limited to in-frame clones, with some not included. The table lists roughly 63,000 clones, roughly 78% of them singletons. Sequenced material: peripheral blood. The receptors were gathered from a human donor in a cohort sampled during active COVID-19.

This clone was picked up a small number of times. The chain couples TRBV27 to TRBJ1-1; tentative D call: TRBD1 (5 bases). Germline V gene data show CDR1 as MNHEY and CDR2 as SMNVEV (reference sequence). Trimming took 5 bases from V and 10 from J, leaving 14 bases between them. There are 12 residues in the CDR3. CDR3 in DNA: TGTGCCAGCAGTGCGATGGGGCGCGTAGCTTTCTTT. Protein product: CASSAMGRVAFF.

V is TRBV7-2 and J is TRBJ1-4, with 7 positions matching TRBD1. CDR1 and CDR2 from the germline V gene are SGHTA and FQGNSA. The CDR3 spans 13 residues. The ends lost 2 bases at V and 8 bases at J; junction bases unmatched: 2. The CDR3 here is CASSLSRGEKLFF. The CDR3 DNA follows: TGTGCCAGCAGCTTATCCAGGGGGGAAAAACTGTTTTTT.

A word on this clone: The junction does not match germline at one end; this may be a read error. Distinct nucleotide sequences in the sample also encode this CDR3. The chain links TRBV7-2 to TRBJ2-7; 10 nucleotides agree with TRBD2. This CDR3 comprises 17 residues. Germline CDR1 and CDR2: SGHTA and FQGNSA. CDR3 residues: CASSLRSGRALSYEQYF. The CDR3 nucleotides read TGTGCCAGCAGCTTAAGAAGCGGGAGGGCTCTGTCCTACGAGCAATACTTC.

This clone was counted a single time. The J gene is TRBJ1-6, the V gene TRBV6-5; possibly TRBD1 for D (5 bases). The V end was cut by 6 bases, the J end by 7 bases, with 13 bases between. Germline V lookup: CDR1 MNHEY, CDR2 SVGAGI. The CDR3 extends over 14 amino acids. CDR3 region: CASSQGGGNSPLHF. CDR3 DNA: TGTGCCAGCAGCCAAGGCGGGGGAAATTCACCCCTCCACTTT.

The J gene is TRBJ2-7, the V gene TRBV6-5; no firm D call. The germline gives CDR1 MNHEY, CDR2 SVGAGI. The CDR3 extends over 14 amino acids. The V end was cut by 0 bases, the J end by 5 bases, with 11 bases between. CDR3 bases: TGTGCCAGCAGTTACTCGACATTGCCCGACGAGCAGTACTTC. Encoded protein: CASSYSTLPDEQYF.

The J gene is TRBJ2-1, the V gene TRBV23-1; D gene ambiguous. TRBV23-1 is filed as an ORF, its function uncertain. The CDR3 length is 15 residues. The V and J ends lost 4 bases and 4 bases respectively, with 14 bases between them. The CDR3 DNA is TGCGCCAGCAGTCGTCCCAGATTACTATACAATGAGCAGTTCTTC. Translation: CASSRPRLLYNEQFF.

In this sample, this clone turned up a few times. The chain links TRBV2 to TRBJ2-7; TRBD1 agrees at 10 bases. Germline trimming cut 7 bases from V and 5 bases from J; bases unmatched to any gene: 8. Germline loops: CDR1 SNHLY, CDR2 FYNNEI. This CDR3 comprises 14 residues. CDR3 in DNA: TGTGCCAGCAAACCCGGGACAGGGGTCCACGAGCAGTACTTC. It yields the protein CASKPGTGVHEQYF.

The chain is built from TRBV10-2 and TRBJ2-7; possibly TRBD2 for D (6 bases). CDR3 length equals 13 residues. The germline gives CDR1 WSHSY, CDR2 SAAADI. V dropped 4 bases and J dropped 0 bases, with 7 bases sitting between them. CDR3 in amino acids: CASSGGASYEQYF. CDR3 in DNA: TGCGCCAGCAGTGGCGGGGCCTCCTACGAGCAGTACTTC.

V is TRBV6-2 or TRBV6-3 and J is TRBJ2-3; D not resolved. The length of the CDR3 is 12 residues. From germline, CDR1 is MNHEY and CDR2 SVGEGT. Trimming took 2 bases from V and 3 from J, leaving 3 bases between them. The CDR3 DNA reads as TGTGCCAGCAGTTACCCGACAGATACGCAGTATTTT. Translation: CASSYPTDTQYF.

The chain recombines TRBV25-1 with TRBJ2-7; 7 bases map to TRBD2. Germline V gene data show CDR1 as MGHDK and CDR2 as SYGVNS. V was pared by 6 bases and J by 3 bases, with 8 bases of the junction left unmatched. The CDR3 sequence is 14 residues long. CDR3 loop: CASRASGALYEQYF. The CDR3 coding sequence is TGTGCCAGCAGGGCTAGCGGAGCACTCTACGAGCAGTACTTC.

This chain uses TRBV4-1 with TRBJ2-7; 10 positions agree with TRBD2. V shed 1 base and J 5 bases; nucleotides not matched to a gene: 8. This CDR3 contains 16 residues. In germline, CDR1 is MGHRA, CDR2 YSYEKL. CDR3 coding DNA: TGCGCCAGCAGCCAAGCCCCTAGCGGGAGTCCCGACGAGCAGTACTTC. It translates to CASSQAPSGSPDEQYF.

The gene calls are TRBV4-1 and TRBJ2-5, with D maybe TRBD2 (5 bases). There are 13 residues in the CDR3. V lost 4 bases, J lost 1 base, and 7 bases lay in between. Germline V gene data show CDR1 as MGHRA and CDR2 as YSYEKL. CDR3 nucleotide sequence: TGCGCCAGCAGCCCGGGGTTCCAAGAGACCCAGTACTTC. Protein: CASSPGFQETQYF.

The chain combines TRBV29-1 with TRBJ1-2, with 8 bases lining up with TRBD1. The CDR3 contains 12 residues. V dropped 6 bases and J dropped 0; count of bases not matched to a gene: 0. Germline V CDR1 and CDR2: SQVTM, ANQGSEA. The CDR3 sequence is CSVGQANYGYTF. CDR3 bases: TGCAGCGTGGGACAGGCTAACTATGGCTACACCTTC.

The V call is TRBV2, the J call TRBJ2-1; D is possibly TRBD2 (5 bases). Germline V lookup: CDR1 SNHLY, CDR2 FYNNEI. The CDR3 is made up of 15 amino acids. The germline V and J ends were trimmed by 2 bases and 6 bases, with 14 bases remaining between them. CDR3 DNA sequence: TGTGCCAGCAGTGAAAACGGGCTAGCTGGCAATGAGCAGTTCTTC. This sequence encodes CASSENGLAGNEQFF.

V gene TRBV11-3 combines with J gene TRBJ2-1; D is perhaps TRBD2 (5 bases). The CDR3 spans 14 residues. In germline, CDR1 is SGHNT, CDR2 YENEEA. The germline V and J ends were trimmed by 3 bases and 7 bases, with 13 bases remaining between them. The CDR3 loop is CASSLGSRQNEQFF. The CDR3, as DNA: TGTGCCAGCAGCTTGGGGAGCCGTCAGAATGAGCAGTTCTTC.

The chain recombines TRBV7-9 with TRBJ2-7, with D tentatively TRBD1 (5 bases). CDR3 length equals 13 residues. Trimming took off 5 bases at V and 8 bases at J, with 16 bases between the two ends. CDR1 and CDR2 from the germline V gene are SEHNR and FQNEAQ (reference sequence). CDR3 bases: TGTGCCAGCAGCCCAGGGATAAGCGCCAAGCAGTACTTC. The encoded protein is CASSPGISAKQYF. The variable domain in full, with the rest retrieved from reference TRBV7-9 and TRBJ2-7, is DTGVSQNPRHKITKRGQNVTFRCDPISEHNRLYWYRQTLGQGPEFLTYFQNEAQLEKSRLLSDRFSAERPKGSFSTLEIQRTEQGDSAMYLCASSPGISAKQYFGPGTRLTVT.

V and J are TRBV6-5 and TRBJ1-1; 7 bases line up with TRBD1. Germline CDR1 and CDR2: MNHEY and SVGAGI. The CDR3 contains 16 residues. The J segment lost 1 base and the V segment lost 4 bases, leaving 9 bases of the junction unmatched. Here the CDR3 reads CASSSPTGTANTEAFF. DNA for the CDR3: TGTGCCAGCAGTTCTCCAACCGGGACAGCGAACACTGAAGCTTTCTTT.

In nucleotides, the CDR3 is TGTGCCAGTAGTATAGATCCGGGGAACACCGGGGAGCTGTTTTTT. Translated, it gives CASSIDPGNTGELFF. The chain employs TRBV19 and TRBJ2-2; D unclear. Per the germline V gene, CDR1 is LNHDA and CDR2 is SQIVND (reference sequence). The CDR3 runs to 15 residues. V gave up 0 bases and J gave up 1 base, with 6 bases separating them.

Only one count was recorded for this clone. The chain recombines TRBV11-2 with TRBJ2-5; D gene ambiguous. Between the trimmed V and J ends, which lost 5 bases and 2 bases, there was a span of 3 bases. CDR3 length: 11 residues. Germline loops: CDR1 SGHAT, CDR2 FQNNGV. CDR3 region: CASSLQETQYF. The CDR3 nucleotides read TGTGCCAGCAGCCTTCAAGAGACCCAGTACTTC.

This chain uses TRBV14 with TRBJ2-7; 7 positions match TRBD1. Germline V gene data show CDR1 as SGHDN and CDR2 as FVKESK. The CDR3 is made up of 13 amino acids. Trimming cost V 4 bases and J 3 bases; bases outside gene matches: 3. This CDR3 is CASSPRDSYEQYF. The CDR3 DNA reads TGTGCCAGCAGCCCCCGGGACAGCTACGAGCAGTACTTC. Filled out from reference TRBV14 and TRBJ2-7, the complete variable domain reads EAGVTQFPSHSVIEKGQTVTLRCDPISGHDNLYWYRRVMGKEIKFLLHFVKESKQDESGMPNNRFLAERTGGTYSTLKVQPAELEDSGVYFCASSPRDSYEQYFGPGTRLTVT.

The V and J genes are TRBV18 and TRBJ2-3; tentatively, D is TRBD1 (5 bases). Between the trimmed V and J ends, which lost 5 bases and 1 base, there was a span of 10 bases. The germline CDR1 and CDR2 sequences are KGHSH and LQKENI. The CDR3 length is 14 residues. CDR3 in DNA: TGTGCCAGCTCAGCCGCCAGGGGCACAGATACGCAGTATTTT. This encodes CASSAARGTDTQYF.

The chain combines TRBV6-2 or TRBV6-3 with TRBJ1-1, with a tentative D call TRBD1 (5 bases). Trimming removed 0 bases from V and 2 bases from J, with 10 bases in between. This CDR3 is built from 15 residues. Looked up from germline, CDR1 is MNHEY and CDR2 is SVGEGT. The CDR3 spells CASSYSGLSNTEAFF. CDR3 sequence (DNA): TGTGCCAGCAGTTACTCGGGACTTTCCAACACTGAAGCTTTCTTT.

J is TRBJ1-6 and V is TRBV11-3; D ambiguous. The V gene's germline CDR1 is SGHNT and CDR2 YENEEA. Trimming left V 5 bases short and J 2 bases short, with 10 bases between. The CDR3 extends over 15 amino acids. This chain's CDR3 is CASSAGPTYNSPLHF. CDR3 nucleotides: TGTGCCAGCAGCGCGGGCCCGACCTATAATTCACCCCTCCACTTT.

This clone was seen only once. The CDR3 loop reads CASSTGLADIYEQYF. CDR3 bases: TGTGCCAGCAGCACCGGACTAGCGGATATCTACGAGCAGTACTTC. V gene TRBV13 combines with J gene TRBJ2-7; 10 positions match TRBD2. There are 15 residues in the CDR3. CDR1 is PRHDT, CDR2 FYEKMQ, per germline (reference sequence). V dropped 5 bases and J dropped 3; count of bases not matched to a gene: 7.

This chain connects TRBV14 to TRBJ2-3, with a possible D match to TRBD2 (5 bases). Germline CDR1 and CDR2: SGHDN and FVKESK. The CDR3 sequence is 19 residues long. Between the trimmed V and J ends, which lost 0 bases and 1 base, there was a span of 20 bases. The CDR3 DNA is TGTGCCAGCAGCCAAGATTGGGCCCTTGGGGAGTGGGGCACAGATACGCAGTATTTT. This codes for CASSQDWALGEWGTDTQYF.

V and J are TRBV6-5 and TRBJ2-7, with TRBD2 as a possible D gene (5 bases). V lost 7 bases and J lost 0, with 13 bases in between. Germline lookup yields CDR1 MNHEY and CDR2 SVGAGI. The CDR3 loop spans 14 amino acids. This CDR3 is CASKRAPSSYEQYF. CDR3 nucleotide sequence: TGTGCCAGCAAGAGGGCCCCGAGCTCCTACGAGCAGTACTTC.

In its sample, this clone was seen a few times. The rearrangement uses TRBV14 and TRBJ2-7, with 12 bases fitting TRBD2. This CDR3 region has 15 residues. Per the germline V gene, CDR1 is SGHDN and CDR2 is FVKESK. V lost 1 base and J lost 6; bases outside the gene matches: 4. The CDR3 spells CASSQAGLAGREQYF. CDR3 coding DNA: TGTGCCAGCAGCCAAGCTGGACTAGCGGGACGCGAGCAGTACTTC.

This chain uses TRBV7-8 with TRBJ1-4; weak D call: TRBD1 (6 bases). Germline CDR1 SGHVS, CDR2 FQNEAQ. The germline V and J ends were trimmed by 8 bases and 7 bases, with 8 bases remaining between them. CDR3 length: 11 residues. The CDR3, as DNA: TGTGCCAGCGGGGGCTTTGAAAAACTGTTTTTT. Translating gives CASGGFEKLFF.

This chain connects TRBV6-5 to TRBJ2-7; 8 bases are a match to TRBD1. Germline V CDR1 and CDR2: MNHEY, SVGAGI. This CDR3 contains 13 residues. The V segment lost 6 bases and the J segment 3 bases; nucleotides outside the gene matches: 4. The CDR3 is CASSIGQGYEQYF. The CDR3 bases are TGTGCCAGCAGCATCGGACAGGGCTACGAGCAGTACTTC.